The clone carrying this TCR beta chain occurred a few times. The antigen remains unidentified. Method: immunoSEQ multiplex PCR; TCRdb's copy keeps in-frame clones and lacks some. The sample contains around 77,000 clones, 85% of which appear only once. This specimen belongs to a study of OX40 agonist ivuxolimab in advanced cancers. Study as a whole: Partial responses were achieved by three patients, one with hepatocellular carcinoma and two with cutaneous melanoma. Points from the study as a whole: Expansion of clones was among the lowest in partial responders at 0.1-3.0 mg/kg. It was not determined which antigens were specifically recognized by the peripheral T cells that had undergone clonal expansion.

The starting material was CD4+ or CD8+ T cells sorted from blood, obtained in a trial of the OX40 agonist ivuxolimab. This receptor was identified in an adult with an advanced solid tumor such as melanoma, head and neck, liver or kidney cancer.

The CDR3 loop is CASSLDYSYNEQFF. DNA of the CDR3: TGTGCCAGCAGCTTAGACTACTCCTACAATGAGCAGTTCTTC. The V call is TRBV13, the J call TRBJ2-1; D remains unclear. V was shortened by 1 base and J by 0 bases, with 4 bases between the two germline ends. This CDR3 is 14 amino acids long. In germline, CDR1 is PRHDT, CDR2 FYEKMQ (reference sequence).